This T cell receptor beta chain was observed in a study of response to subunit inactivated influenza vaccine (dated by TCRdb to about 2018). In the study overall: Deep quantitative T cell receptor repertoire profiling was used in the study to track responses to a trivalent subunit inactivated influenza vaccine. Study-wide conclusions, independent of this receptor: The authors proposed that each seasonal influenza vaccination may bring in only a limited number of new T cells.

The V and J ends are trimmed by 0 bases and 6 bases, leaving 13 bases between them. Including the terminal cysteine and phenylalanine, the CDR3 comprises 15 residues. Only CDR3 DNA remains: 45 bases, in frame from the first base. Via the germline V gene, CDR1 is LGHNT and CDR2 FRNRAP. Library method: RT-PCR. The instrument given in TCRdb is Illumina HiSeq 2500. TCRdb took the public reads, trimmed them with fastp at Q25, ran MiXCR for clone calling and kept in-frame beta chains. Identical CDR3 protein sequences are pooled into one entry, listed with their most common genes and DNA. This sample is represented by 800,000 to 1,000,000 distinct CDR3 sequences; around 21% of them were singletons. The ten biggest clones cover more than 8.5% of the sample. This clonotype has a handful of counts. The antigen it recognizes is unknown. No base qualities exist here, and no much larger clone lies one base off it.

The sample consisted of PBMCs from blood, taken 4 to 6 days after vaccination. The receptor's source is a man in his fifties or sixties who received an inactivated influenza vaccine. Donor details come from another sample of the same person, matched by shared clones. The chain is encoded by TRBV12-5 joined to TRBJ2-3, with TRBD2 perhaps the D gene, on 5 matching bases. The DNA reads as follows: TGTGCTAGTGGTTTGGTACATCTCCGAGGGGATACGCAGTATTTT. Translated, this is CASGLVHLRGDTQYF.